This T cell receptor (beta chain) is drawn from a study of T cells in Graves' hyperthyroidism and ophthalmopathy. From RNA transcripts, TCR beta CDR3 regions were amplified. When the TCR CDR3 underwent first-round RT-PCR, the HTBI primer set was used. TCRdb reanalysed the multiplex PCR reads using MiXCR and keeps one entry per CDR3 protein. The table includes more than 500,000 distinct CDR3 sequences, 14% detected once. This clonotype was seen at least ten times. V was clipped by 4 bases and J by 2 bases, with 19 bases between them. This CDR3 is 16 amino acids long. The germline V gene has CDR1 SGDLS and CDR2 YYNGEE.

The origin of this receptor is a woman aged 40 to 50 with Graves' hyperthyroidism. Sequences were obtained from blood. The J gene is TRBJ2-7, the V gene TRBV9; tentatively, D is TRBD2 (6 bases). DNA of the CDR3: TGTGCCAGCAGCCTTGAAGCGCTAGCGAGACCCTACGAGCAGTACTTC. It yields the protein CASSLEALARPYEQYF. Combining the CDR3 with reference TRBV9 and TRBJ2-7 gives the whole variable domain DSGVTQTPKHLITATGQRVTLRCSPRSGDLSVYWYQQSLDQGLQFLIQYYNGEERAKGNILERFSAQQFPDLHSELNLSSLELGDSALYFCASSLEALARPYEQYFGPGTRLTVT.